This is a list of T cell receptor beta chains from one sample in a study of OX40 agonist ivuxolimab in advanced cancers. Sequenced by immunoSEQ multiplex PCR; TCRdb stores in-frame clones only, minus some. The sample includes more than 75,000 clones, roughly 80% of them seen just once. Material: CD4+ or CD8+ T cells sorted from blood, obtained in a trial of the OX40 agonist ivuxolimab. These receptors originate from an adult with an advanced solid tumor such as melanoma, head and neck, liver or kidney cancer. CDR3s include the opening cysteine and the closing phenylalanine or tryptophan. D genes are given only for firm matches. The size entry is marked missing in some rows and otherwise reads once, few, many or a size class.

d_call: .; v_call: TRBV7-9; clone_size: .; j_call: TRBJ1-1; cdr3_aa: CASSFADPNTEAFF; cdr3_nt: TGTGCCAGCAGCTTTGCGGACCCGAACACTGAAGCTTTCTTT
d_call: .; v_call: TRBV29-1; clone_size: .; j_call: TRBJ2-5; cdr3_aa: CSVLTGETQYF; cdr3_nt: TGCAGCGTGCTGACTGGAGAGACCCAGTACTTC
d_call: .; v_call: TRBV5-1; clone_size: few; j_call: TRBJ1-6; cdr3_aa: CASSPGTGESPLHF; cdr3_nt: TGCGCCAGCAGCCCCGGGACGGGGGAATCACCCCTCCACTTT
d_call: .; v_call: TRBV27; clone_size: .; j_call: TRBJ2-6; cdr3_aa: CASSFRGGGANVLTF; cdr3_nt: TGTGCCAGCAGTTTTCGGGGTGGTGGGGCCAACGTCCTGACTTTC
d_call: .; v_call: TRBV19; clone_size: .; j_call: TRBJ2-7; cdr3_aa: CASSMGQSYEQYF; cdr3_nt: TGTGCCAGTAGTATGGGGCAGTCCTACGAGCAGTACTTC
d_call: .; v_call: TRBV25-1; clone_size: .; j_call: TRBJ2-1; cdr3_aa: CASALQGYNEQFF; cdr3_nt: TGTGCCAGCGCCCTCCAGGGTTACAATGAGCAGTTCTTC
d_call: .; v_call: TRBV5-6; clone_size: .; j_call: TRBJ2-7; cdr3_aa: CASSLDLYTYEQYF; cdr3_nt: TGTGCCAGCAGCTTGGATCTATACACCTACGAGCAGTACTTC
d_call: TRBD2; v_call: TRBV19; clone_size: .; j_call: TRBJ2-7; cdr3_aa: CASSPTGGFSYEQYF; cdr3_nt: TGTGCCAGTAGTCCGACGGGGGGGTTCTCCTACGAGCAGTACTTC
d_call: .; v_call: TRBV6-6; clone_size: once; j_call: TRBJ2-3; cdr3_aa: CASSYGQYLTDTQYF; cdr3_nt: TGTGCCAGCAGTTACGGGCAGTATCTCACAGATACGCAGTATTTT
d_call: .; v_call: TRBV6-6; clone_size: .; j_call: TRBJ1-4; cdr3_aa: CASIGPSATNEKLFF; cdr3_nt: TGTGCCAGCATAGGGCCGAGTGCAACTAATGAAAAACTGTTTTTT
d_call: .; v_call: TRBV27; clone_size: .; j_call: TRBJ1-1; cdr3_aa: CASSKRAPVGTEAFF; cdr3_nt: TGTGCCAGTTCCAAGCGGGCTCCGGTGGGCACTGAAGCTTTCTTT
d_call: .; v_call: TRBV13; clone_size: .; j_call: TRBJ2-1; cdr3_aa: CASSTGTNYNEQFF; cdr3_nt: TGTGCCAGCAGCACAGGGACTAACTACAATGAGCAGTTCTTC
d_call: TRBD2; v_call: TRBV4-2; clone_size: .; j_call: TRBJ2-2; cdr3_aa: CASSQAASGGNTGELFF; cdr3_nt: TGTGCCAGCAGCCAAGCGGCAAGCGGGGGGAACACCGGGGAGCTGTTTTTT
d_call: .; v_call: TRBV19; clone_size: .; j_call: TRBJ1-2; cdr3_aa: CASKESGGSNYGYTF; cdr3_nt: TGTGCCAGTAAAGAGTCGGGCGGATCTAACTATGGCTACACCTTC
d_call: .; v_call: TRBV10-3; clone_size: few; j_call: TRBJ2-3; cdr3_aa: CAISESAASQYF; cdr3_nt: TGTGCCATCAGTGAGTCAGCTGCATCGCAGTATTTT
d_call: TRBD2; v_call: TRBV4-3; clone_size: .; j_call: TRBJ2-1; cdr3_aa: CASSQGVLAGEGEQFF; cdr3_nt: TGCGCCAGCAGCCAAGGTGTCCTAGCGGGAGAGGGTGAGCAGTTCTTC
d_call: TRBD1; v_call: TRBV27; clone_size: .; j_call: TRBJ2-1; cdr3_aa: CASTDTGVGEQFF; cdr3_nt: TGTGCCAGCACCGACACAGGGGTGGGTGAGCAGTTCTTC
d_call: .; v_call: TRBV11-2; clone_size: .; j_call: TRBJ2-5; cdr3_aa: CASRWGDQETQYF; cdr3_nt: TGTGCCAGCAGATGGGGGGATCAAGAGACCCAGTACTTC
d_call: TRBD1; v_call: TRBV7-2; clone_size: .; j_call: TRBJ2-7; cdr3_aa: CASSLTFGQGRSYEQYF; cdr3_nt: TGTGCCAGCAGCTTAACCTTTGGACAGGGACGGTCCTACGAGCAGTACTTC
d_call: .; v_call: TRBV19; clone_size: .; j_call: TRBJ1-5; cdr3_aa: CASSIGRAQPQHF; cdr3_nt: TGTGCCAGTAGTATTGGCCGGGCTCAGCCCCAGCATTTT
d_call: .; v_call: TRBV28; clone_size: .; j_call: TRBJ2-5; cdr3_aa: CASSPGLADQETQYF; cdr3_nt: TGTGCCAGCAGTCCCGGCTTAGCGGACCAAGAGACCCAGTACTTC
d_call: .; v_call: TRBV15; clone_size: .; j_call: TRBJ1-2; cdr3_aa: CATSRGAGANYGYTF; cdr3_nt: TGTGCCACCAGCAGAGGGGCAGGAGCTAACTATGGCTACACCTTC
d_call: .; v_call: TRBV4-3; clone_size: .; j_call: TRBJ1-3; cdr3_aa: CASSQGIGLSGNTIYF; cdr3_nt: TGCGCCAGCAGCCAAGGTATCGGGCTCTCTGGAAACACCATATATTTT
d_call: TRBD1; v_call: TRBV18; clone_size: .; j_call: TRBJ2-5; cdr3_aa: CASSPDRGQETQYF; cdr3_nt: TGTGCCAGCTCACCGGACAGGGGGCAAGAGACCCAGTACTTC
d_call: TRBD1; v_call: TRBV27; clone_size: .; j_call: TRBJ1-2; cdr3_aa: CASTSRGSGTGVYGYTF; cdr3_nt: TGTGCCAGCACCTCAAGGGGATCCGGGACAGGGGTCTATGGCTACACCTTC
d_call: TRBD2; v_call: TRBV9; clone_size: .; j_call: TRBJ2-2; cdr3_aa: CASSVGGLATGELFF; cdr3_nt: TGTGCCAGCAGCGTAGGGGGACTAGCGACCGGGGAGCTGTTTTTT
d_call: .; v_call: TRBV13; clone_size: .; j_call: TRBJ1-2; cdr3_aa: CASTHRDPSNYGYTF; cdr3_nt: TGTGCCAGCACCCACCGGGACCCTTCAAACTATGGCTACACCTTC
d_call: TRBD2; v_call: TRBV7-2; clone_size: .; j_call: TRBJ2-1; cdr3_aa: CASSLGGGAGNEQFF; cdr3_nt: TGTGCCAGCAGCTTAGGCGGGGGGGCTGGCAATGAGCAGTTCTTC
d_call: .; v_call: TRBV7-6; clone_size: once; j_call: TRBJ2-3; cdr3_aa: CASSSLGGGTDTQYF; cdr3_nt: TGTGCCAGCAGCTCCCTCGGCGGGGGCACAGATACGCAGTATTTT
d_call: .; v_call: TRBV12-5; clone_size: .; j_call: TRBJ1-2; cdr3_aa: CASGLVWPYGYTF; cdr3_nt: TGTGCTAGTGGTTTGGTATGGCCGTATGGCTACACCTTC